This TCR beta chain was profiled in a study of cytomegalovirus exposure and HLA in healthy donors. This PCR relied on a set of 60 Vbeta primers and 13 Jbeta primers. Data came from immunoSEQ multiplex PCR; TCRdb stores just in-frame clones and leaves some out. Among around 78,000 clones listed, about three quarters were seen once. From germline, CDR1 is MNHEY and CDR2 SVGAGI. V was clipped by 2 bases and J by 4 bases, with 12 bases between them. This CDR3 comprises 14 residues. The source material was PBMCs. The clonotype originates from a male donor in good health and CMV-seronegative. The rearrangement links TRBV6-5 to TRBJ2-7, with unresolved D. The CDR3 nucleotides are TGTGCCAGCAGTTACGGGCAGGAAGATTACGAGCAGTACTTC. It codes for CASSYGQEDYEQYF.